The rows below give T cell receptor beta chains drawn from one sample of a study of T-cell reconstitution after alpha-beta-depleted transplantation in children. TCRdb processed the PCR reads anew with MiXCR; each CDR3 protein has one entry. The table records about 980,000 distinct CDR3 sequences, roughly 29% of them present only once. The sequences come from PBMCs, mostly from graft donor cells, collected 360 days after TCRalphabeta/CD19-depleted stem cell transplant. The receptors were sampled from a boy under two years old who had a stem cell transplant for SCID, so the T cells may come from the graft donor. CDR3s include the opening cysteine and the closing phenylalanine or tryptophan. Some rows mark clone size as missing; the rest say once, few, many or name a class of expanded clone.

cdr3_aa v_call clone_size
CASSKATTSTDTQYF TRBV11-2 -
CSASDRLQPQHF TRBV20-1 few
CASSFTMGLSWDEQYF TRBV11-1 -
CASSSPGRALLHQETQYF TRBV11-1 -
CASSLVSGWSSYEQYF TRBV7-9 -
CSAPGTSIDTQYF TRBV20-1 few
CASSFGTGSRYGYTF TRBV7-9 few
CASSTLAGTDQPQHF TRBV7-6 -
CASSDRSRTYNEQFF TRBV2 few
CASSEGVLSYSNQPQHF TRBV6-1 -
CASSLTELGPNTGELFF TRBV12-3/TRBV12-4 few
CASSYLGARQTDTQYF TRBV6-5 few
CASSSLPTSATYNEQFF TRBV5-1 few
CASSLVSQGRRSYEQYF TRBV7-2 -
CSASKGIGNNEQFF TRBV20-1 -
CASSVQGGSYYEQYF TRBV18 few
CATLDSSYEQYF TRBV10-3 few
CASSYGGGARNEQFF TRBV28 -
CASSFVPGQGMNTEAFF TRBV12-3/TRBV12-4 -
CSVEDRGANVLTF TRBV29-1 -
CASRGIGSTDTQYF TRBV25-1 few
CASSLGASGGDTQYF TRBV5-4 few
CASSFGQNGGNEQFF TRBV27 -
CASSHAGPLHF TRBV12-3/TRBV12-4 -
CASRRPGQGANGELFF TRBV7-9 -
CSARDIVQKAADTQYF TRBV20-1 -
CATANSGQGNIQYF TRBV24-1 -
CASSLVPQSYEQYF TRBV5-5 -
CASSPRTRSDTQYF TRBV7-6 -
CAISELASRGETQYF TRBV10-3 few
CASSETGYSNQPQHF TRBV7-2 -
CASSQDGAGIGTRNTEAFF TRBV4-3 -
CASSFRRGHLNTEAFF TRBV11-2 -
CASSLLPAPTDTQYF TRBV5-6 -
CSVGLMGSYNEQFF TRBV29-1 few
CSASGGSEIYEQYF TRBV20-1 once
CSVEKGLASYNEQFF TRBV29-1 -
CASSLFTMTGKNTEAFF TRBV5-5 few
CASSPLGLRGKNIQYF TRBV12-3/TRBV12-4 few
CASSLVTSGGYNEQFF TRBV4-1 few
CASSEVIRADTQYF TRBV2 few
CASSLGGSGGSQETQYF TRBV12-3/TRBV12-4 -
CASSLLGTTLTQYF TRBV12-3/TRBV12-4 few
CSARGSGGYEQYF TRBV20-1 few
CASSSPHYGTEAFF TRBV7-8 -
CASSSPSGPRNTEAFF TRBV28 once
CASSLGPGATGELFF TRBV5-1 -
CASSLTPFNIQYF TRBV7-3 -